This note documents a single TCR beta chain sequence. These data come from a study of control samples from healthy donors and cancer patients. Generated by immunoSEQ multiplex PCR, the TCRdb table keeps only in-frame clones and is missing some. The sample lists tens of thousands of clones, roughly 78% occurring once. The V end lost 2 bases, the J end lost 8 bases, and 15 bases lay between the germline ends. Germline V gene lookup returns CDR1 SGHVS and CDR2 FQNEAQ. There are 14 residues in the CDR3. The receptor's source is a man in his 60s with head and neck cancer. What was sequenced was PBMCs. This chain uses TRBV7-8 with TRBJ1-2; D might be TRBD1 (6 bases). Written as DNA, the CDR3 is TGTGCCAGCAGCTTAAAGGGGGGAGATATCGGCTACACCTTC. It encodes CASSLKGGDIGYTF. The whole variable domain, filled in from reference TRBV7-8 and TRBJ1-2, reads GAGVSQSPRYKVAKRGQDVALRCDPISGHVSLFWYQQALGQGPEFLTYFQNEAQLDKSGLPSDRFFAERPEGSVSTLKIQRTQQEDSAVYLCASSLKGGDIGYTFGSGTRLTVV.